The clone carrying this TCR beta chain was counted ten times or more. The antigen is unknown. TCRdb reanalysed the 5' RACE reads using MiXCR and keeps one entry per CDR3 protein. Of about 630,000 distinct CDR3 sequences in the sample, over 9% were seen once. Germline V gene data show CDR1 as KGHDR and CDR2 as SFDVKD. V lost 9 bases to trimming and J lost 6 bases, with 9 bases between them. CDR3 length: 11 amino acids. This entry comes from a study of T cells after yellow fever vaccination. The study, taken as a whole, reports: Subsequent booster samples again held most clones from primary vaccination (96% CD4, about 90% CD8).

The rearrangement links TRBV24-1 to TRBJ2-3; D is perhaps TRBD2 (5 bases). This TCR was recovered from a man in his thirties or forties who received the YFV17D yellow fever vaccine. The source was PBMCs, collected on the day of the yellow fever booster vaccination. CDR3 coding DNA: TGTGCCACCCAGTGGGAGGATACGCAGTATTTT. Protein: CATQWEDTQYF.